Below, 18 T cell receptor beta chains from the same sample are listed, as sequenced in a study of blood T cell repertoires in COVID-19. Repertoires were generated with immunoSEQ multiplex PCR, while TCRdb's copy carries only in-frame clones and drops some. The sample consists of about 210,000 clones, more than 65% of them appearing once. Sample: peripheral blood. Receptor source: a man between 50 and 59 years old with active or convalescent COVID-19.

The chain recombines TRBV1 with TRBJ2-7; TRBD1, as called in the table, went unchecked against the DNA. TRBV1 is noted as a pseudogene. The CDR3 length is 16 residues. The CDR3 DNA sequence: TGCACCAGCAGCCAAGAGTGGCAGCAGGGGGCCGACGAGCAGTACTTC. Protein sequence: CTSSQEWQQGADEQYF.

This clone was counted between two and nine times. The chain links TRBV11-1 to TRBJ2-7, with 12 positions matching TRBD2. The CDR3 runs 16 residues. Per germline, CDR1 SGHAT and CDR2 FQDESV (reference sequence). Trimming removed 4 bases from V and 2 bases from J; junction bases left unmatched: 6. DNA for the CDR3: TGTGCCAGCAGCTCACCGACTAGCGGGAGAACCTACGAGCAGTACTTC. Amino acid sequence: CASSSPTSGRTYEQYF.

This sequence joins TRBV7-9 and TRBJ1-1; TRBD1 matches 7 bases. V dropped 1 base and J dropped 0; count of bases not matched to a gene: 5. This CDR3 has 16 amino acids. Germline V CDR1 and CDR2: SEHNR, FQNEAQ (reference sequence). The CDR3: CASSLEGTAMNTEAFF. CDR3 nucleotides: TGTGCCAGCAGCTTAGAGGGGACAGCGATGAACACTGAAGCTTTCTTT.

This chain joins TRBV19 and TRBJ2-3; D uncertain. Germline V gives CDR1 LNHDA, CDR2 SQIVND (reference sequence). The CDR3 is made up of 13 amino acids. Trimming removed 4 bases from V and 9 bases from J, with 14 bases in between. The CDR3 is CASSTSLSPTQYF. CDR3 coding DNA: TGTGCCAGTAGTACCTCGCTAAGCCCCACGCAGTATTTT.

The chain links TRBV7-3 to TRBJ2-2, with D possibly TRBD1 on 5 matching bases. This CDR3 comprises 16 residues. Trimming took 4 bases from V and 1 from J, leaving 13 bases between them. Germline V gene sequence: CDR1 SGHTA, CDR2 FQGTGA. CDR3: CASSSQGGVNTGELFF. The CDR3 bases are TGTGCCAGCAGCTCCCAGGGTGGGGTGAACACCGGGGAGCTGTTTTTT.

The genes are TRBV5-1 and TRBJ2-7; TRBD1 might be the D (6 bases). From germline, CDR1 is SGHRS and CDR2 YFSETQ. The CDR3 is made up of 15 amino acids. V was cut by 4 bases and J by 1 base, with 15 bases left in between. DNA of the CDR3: TGCGCCAGCAGCATCCCGAATACAGGGTCCTACGAGCAGTACTTC. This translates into CASSIPNTGSYEQYF.

The CDR3 region has the DNA TGTGCCACCAGTGGAGGACAGGGTAGCACAGATACGCAGTATTTT. Its translation is CATSGGQGSTDTQYF. This rearrangement joins TRBV24-1 to TRBJ2-3; TRBD1 matches 8 bases. The CDR3 runs to 15 residues. Trimming cost V 5 bases and J 0 bases; bases outside gene matches: 3. Per germline, CDR1 KGHDR and CDR2 SFDVKD.

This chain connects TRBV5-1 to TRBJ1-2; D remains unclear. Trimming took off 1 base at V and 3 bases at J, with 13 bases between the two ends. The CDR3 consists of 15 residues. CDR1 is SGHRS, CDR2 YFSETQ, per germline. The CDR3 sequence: CASSLRVSGDYGYTF. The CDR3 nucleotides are TGCGCCAGCAGCTTGCGGGTCTCTGGAGACTATGGCTACACCTTC. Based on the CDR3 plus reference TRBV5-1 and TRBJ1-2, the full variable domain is KAGVTQTPRYLIKTRGQQVTLSCSPISGHRSVSWYQQTPGQGLQFLFEYFSETQRNKGNFPGRFSGRQFSNSRSEMNVSTLELGDSALYLCASSLRVSGDYGYTFGSGTRLTVV.

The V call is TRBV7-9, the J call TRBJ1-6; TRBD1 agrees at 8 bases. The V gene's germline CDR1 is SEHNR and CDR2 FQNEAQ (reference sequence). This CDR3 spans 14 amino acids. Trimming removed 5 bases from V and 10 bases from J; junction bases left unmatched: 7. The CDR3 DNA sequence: TGTGCCAGCAGCCGACAGGGGCGCGGCTCACCCCTCCACTTT. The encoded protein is CASSRQGRGSPLHF.

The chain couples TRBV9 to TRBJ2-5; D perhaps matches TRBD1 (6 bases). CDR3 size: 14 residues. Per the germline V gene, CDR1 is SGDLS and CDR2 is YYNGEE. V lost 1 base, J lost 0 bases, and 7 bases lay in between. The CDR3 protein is CASSVTGYQETQYF. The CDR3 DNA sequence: TGTGCCAGCAGCGTAACAGGGTACCAAGAGACCCAGTACTTC.

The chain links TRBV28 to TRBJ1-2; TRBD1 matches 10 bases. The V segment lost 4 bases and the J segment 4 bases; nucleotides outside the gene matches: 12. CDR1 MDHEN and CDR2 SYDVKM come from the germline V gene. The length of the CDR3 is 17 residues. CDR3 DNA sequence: TGTGCCAGCAGTTCCGGGACAGGGGTCCTCGACCCCTATGGCTACACCTTC. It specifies CASSSGTGVLDPYGYTF.

The CDR3 DNA reads TGTGCCAGCAGCTTGGGACAAAGCCTCTACAATGAGCAGTTCTTC. Its translation: CASSLGQSLYNEQFF. The chain uses TRBV7-3 and TRBJ2-1, with D possibly matching TRBD1 (6 bases). This CDR3 contains 15 residues. Trimming removed 3 bases from V and 3 bases from J, with 12 bases in between. Germline CDR1 reads SGHTA; CDR2 reads FQGTGA.

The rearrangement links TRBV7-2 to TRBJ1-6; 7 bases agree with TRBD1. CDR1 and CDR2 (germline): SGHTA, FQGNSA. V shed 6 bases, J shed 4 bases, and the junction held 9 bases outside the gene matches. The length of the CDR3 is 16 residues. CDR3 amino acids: CASSLQGPAYNSPLHF. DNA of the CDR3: TGTGCCAGCAGTTTACAGGGGCCCGCGTATAATTCACCCCTCCACTTT.

The CDR3: CASSPSGGRGNQPQHF. The CDR3 DNA reads TGTGCCAGTAGTCCAAGTGGGGGGAGAGGTAATCAGCCCCAGCATTTT. The chain carries TRBV19 and TRBJ1-5; D might be TRBD1 (5 bases). The germline V gene encodes CDR1 LNHDA and CDR2 SQIVND (reference sequence). The CDR3 sequence is 16 residues long. Deletions cut 5 bases from V and 4 bases from J, with 18 bases between.

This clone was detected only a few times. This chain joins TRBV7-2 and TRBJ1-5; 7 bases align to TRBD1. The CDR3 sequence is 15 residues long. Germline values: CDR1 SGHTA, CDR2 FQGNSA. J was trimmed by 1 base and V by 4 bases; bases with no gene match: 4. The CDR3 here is CASSSSGQSNQPQHF. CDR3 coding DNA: TGTGCCAGCAGCTCGTCGGGACAGAGCAATCAGCCCCAGCATTTT.

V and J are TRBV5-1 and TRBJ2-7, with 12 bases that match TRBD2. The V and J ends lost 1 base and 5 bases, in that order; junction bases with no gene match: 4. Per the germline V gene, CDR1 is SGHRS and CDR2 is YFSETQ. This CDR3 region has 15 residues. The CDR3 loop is CASSLTPSGRDEQYF. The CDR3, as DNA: TGCGCCAGCAGCTTGACCCCTAGCGGGAGGGACGAGCAGTACTTC.

CDR3 region: CASSFGLAVSYEQYF. The DNA of the CDR3 is TGCGCCAGCAGCTTTGGGCTAGCGGTCTCCTACGAGCAGTACTTC. The rearrangement joins TRBV5-1 to TRBJ2-7, with 7 positions matching TRBD2. CDR1 is SGHRS and CDR2 is YFSETQ in the germline V gene. This CDR3 spans 15 amino acids. V shed 2 bases and J 0 bases; nucleotides not matched to a gene: 5.

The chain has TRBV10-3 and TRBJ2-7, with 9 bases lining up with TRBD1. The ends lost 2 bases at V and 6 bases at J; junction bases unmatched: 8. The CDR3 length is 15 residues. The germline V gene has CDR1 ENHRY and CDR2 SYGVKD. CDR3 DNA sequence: TGTGCCATCAGTGAGCCGGGACAGGGAGTCTTCGAGCAGTACGTC. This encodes CAISEPGQGVFEQYV.